The text below deals with one TCR beta chain. It has no known antigen specificity. It has no much larger one-base neighbor in the sample; base qualities were not kept. The sample belongs to a study of T cell repertoires in cytomegalovirus infection (dated by TCRdb to about 2019). For the wider study: Alongside well-studied HLA-B-restricted epitopes, the peptide stimulations were aimed at recently identified HLA-C-restricted CMV epitopes, whose presentation resists viral immunomodulation. Donor HLA type was relevant to the analysis, because carriage of CMV infection together with the matching HLA type was indicated by public TCR beta signatures. Paper-wide results and their limitations: The ex vivo response was dominated by HLA-C-restricted CMV-specific TCR beta clonotypes, which also provided the single most frequent clonotype in two of eight donors. In both this cohort and an independent roughly 330-donor cohort, the cumulative frequency of public TCR beta family members distinguished carriers of CMV infection plus the relevant HLA type.

The treatment or condition label corresponds to: in vitro stimulation with specific CMV peptide epitopes to enrich CMV-specific T cells. Trimming at the junction amounts to 1 base on V and 0 bases on J, and the germline ends lie 12 bases apart. The germline V gene encodes CDR1 MNHEY and CDR2 SMNVEV (reference sequence). From the cysteine through the phenylalanine, the CDR3 covers 16 amino acids. The CDR3 DNA has 48 bases and is translated from base 1. The reads were generated on an Illumina HiSeq 1500. The raw public data were reprocessed by TCRdb itself: fastp quality trimming at Q25, MiXCR clonotype calling, in-frame beta chains only. Records with the same CDR3 protein are collapsed into one entry carrying the most frequent genes and DNA. Counted in this sample were about 340,000 distinct CDR3 sequences; about 29% of them appeared once. 20% of the sample lies in the top ten.

The clonotype comes from a human donor in good health (CMV status not recorded). Some clones in this sample may be carry-over from other donors' samples. The V gene is TRBV27 and the J gene is TRBJ1-1, and TRBD1 may be the D gene, going by 6 matching bases. This material consisted of cultured PBMCs, taken from culture after CMV antigen stimulation. The base sequence is TGTGCCAGCAGTTTATTATTACAGGGACTGAACACTGAAGCTTTCTTT. Translated, it gives CASSLLLQGLNTEAFF.